The T cell receptor beta chain described here comes from a study of early T cells in non-severe SARS-CoV-2 infection. At least ten counts were recorded for this clonotype. Trimming stripped 0 bases from V and 2 bases from J, with 12 bases between. CDR1 and CDR2 from the germline V gene are LGHNA and YSLEER. The CDR3 consists of 16 residues. Researchers attached unique molecular identifiers to individual cDNA molecules. TCRdb reprocessed the 5' RACE reads with MiXCR, giving one entry per CDR3 protein. Among fewer than 45,000 distinct CDR3 sequences listed, about 9.3% were seen once. V is TRBV4-3 and J is TRBJ2-3; maybe TRBD1 (6 bases). The sample consisted of whole blood. The sequence was collected from an adult who was a healthcare worker with PCR-confirmed SARS-CoV-2 infection or an uninfected control (not recorded which). The CDR3 DNA follows: TGCGCCAGCAGCCAAGATTCGAGGGGGTTCACAGATACGCAGTATTTT. It translates to CASSQDSRGFTDTQYF.